These T cell receptor beta chains were read from a single sample in a study of blood T cell repertoires in COVID-19. TCRdb keeps only in-frame clones here, not all; method: immunoSEQ multiplex PCR. The table includes fewer than 350,000 clones, 75% to 95% detected once. Sequencing was carried out using peripheral blood. All receptors come from a woman aged 25 to 45 with COVID-19, enrolled during active disease. CDR3s include the opening cysteine and the closing phenylalanine or tryptophan. A D gene is named only where the DNA matches it firmly. Where a row states a size, it is once, few, many or the class of an expanded clone; other rows omit it.

NA,NA,TRBJ2-5,16,TRBV5-1,TGCGCCAGCAGCTTGGCCGGGCAGGGGTTCGTAGAGACCCAGTACTTC,CASSLAGQGFVETQYF
TRBD1,once,TRBJ2-7,13,TRBV6-5,TGTGCCAGCAGCCGGGACAGGGACTACGAGCAGTACTTC,CASSRDRDYEQYF
TRBD1,NA,TRBJ1-4,15,TRBV5-4,TGTGCCAGCAGCTGGACAGGGAAAACTAATGAAAAACTGTTTTTT,CASSWTGKTNEKLFF
TRBD2,NA,TRBJ2-1,15,TRBV3-1/TRBV3-2,TGTGCCAGCAGCCGCGGGAGAGAAGCCTACAATGAGCAGTTCTTC,CASSRGREAYNEQFF
NA,NA,TRBJ1-5,14,TRBV27,TGTGCCAGCGCCGAGGGTATAGGCAATCAGCCCCAGCATTTT,CASAEGIGNQPQHF
NA,NA,TRBJ2-7,11,TRBV29-1,TGCAGCGTTGGTGGGGGGTACGAGCAGTACTTC,CSVGGGYEQYF
NA,NA,TRBJ2-2,12,TRBV29-1,TGCAGCGTTGACTCAGGGACCGGGGAGCTGTTTTTT,CSVDSGTGELFF
NA,NA,TRBJ2-7,15,TRBV6-4,TGTGCCAGCAGTGACTTCCAGGGGGGTTGCAACGAGCAGTACTTC,CASSDFQGGCNEQYF
TRBD1,once,TRBJ2-7,15,TRBV2,TGTGCCAGCAGGCCATCGACAGGGTTGTTTGCCGAGCAGTACTTC,CASRPSTGLFAEQYF
TRBD1,NA,TRBJ1-5,14,TRBV5-4,TGTGCCAGCAGCTTCGACAGGGGCAATCAGCCCCAGCATTTT,CASSFDRGNQPQHF
NA,NA,TRBJ2-5,13,TRBV6-5,TGTGCCTGCAGTTATAATCGACTGGAGACCCAGTACTTC,CACSYNRLETQYF
TRBD2,NA,TRBJ2-3,15,TRBV9,TGTGCCAGCAGCGTAGGAGGGAGGGGTACAGATACGCAGTATTTT,CASSVGGRGTDTQYF
TRBD1,NA,TRBJ1-1,16,TRBV6-1,TGTGCCAGCAGTGAAATTCTGGGACAGAGAAACACTGAAGCTTTCTTT,CASSEILGQRNTEAFF
TRBD2,NA,TRBJ2-1,16,TRBV27,TGTGCCAGCAGTCCAGTCGGGAGGGCCATGAACCATGAGCAGTTCTTC,CASSPVGRAMNHEQFF
TRBD1,NA,TRBJ1-2,15,TRBV3-1/TRBV3-2,TGTGCCAGCAGCCCTGGGACAGCTCGGAACTATGGCTACACCTTC,CASSPGTARNYGYTF
NA,NA,TRBJ1-2,14,TRBV7-9,TGTGCCAGCAGCCCAGCTGCAGGGCTAATTGGCTACACCTTC,CASSPAAGLIGYTF
NA,NA,TRBJ2-5,15,TRBV6-1,TGTGCCAGCAGTGAAGCGCCAGGGGCGAGGGAGACCCAGTACTTC,CASSEAPGARETQYF
NA,NA,TRBJ2-5,16,TRBV11-2,TGTGCCAGCAGCCCAAATGAGTTCGTGGAAGATGAGGCCCAGTACTTC,CASSPNEFVEDEAQYF
NA,NA,TRBJ2-1,13,TRBV30,TGTGCCTGGGGCGGGGACTTAAACAATGAGCAGTTCTTC,CAWGGDLNNEQFF
NA,NA,TRBJ2-5,14,TRBV6-6,TGTGCCAGCACCCTGGACTGGACCCGAGAGACCCAGTACTTC,CASTLDWTRETQYF
NA,NA,TRBJ1-4,15,TRBV10-3,TGTGCCATCAGTGAGTTCGGACAGTATAATGAAAAACTGTTTTTT,CAISEFGQYNEKLFF
TRBD1,NA,TRBJ1-5,15,TRBV7-9,TGTGCCAGCAGCTTGTCGACAGGGAGCAATCAGCCCCAGCATTTT,CASSLSTGSNQPQHF
NA,NA,TRBJ1-2,14,TRBV11-2,TGTGCCAGCAGCTTACGATCCGGGAACTATGGCTACACCTTC,CASSLRSGNYGYTF
TRBD1,NA,TRBJ1-1,15,TRBV3-1/TRBV3-2,TGTGCCAGCAGCCACGACAGGGGTTTGAACACTGAAGCTTTCTTT,CASSHDRGLNTEAFF
TRBD2,NA,TRBJ2-1,17,TRBV5-4,TGTGCCAGCAGCCAAACCTTGTTAGCGGGCTCCTACAATGAGCAGTTCTTC,CASSQTLLAGSYNEQFF
NA,NA,TRBJ1-2,14,TRBV2,TGTGCCAGCAGTCCCTCAGGGGTTCACTATGGCTACACCTTC,CASSPSGVHYGYTF
NA,NA,TRBJ1-1,15,TRBV6-5,TGTGCCAGCAGTTACTCGAGCGGACTGCTCACTGAAGCTTTCTTT,CASSYSSGLLTEAFF
TRBD2,NA,TRBJ2-3,14,TRBV18,TGTGCCAGCTCACCTACGGGAGGCATAGATACGCAGTATTTT,CASSPTGGIDTQYF
NA,NA,TRBJ1-5,11,TRBV5-8,TGTGCCAGCCAGGGAAATCAGCCCCAGCATTTT,CASQGNQPQHF
TRBD2,NA,TRBJ2-1,16,TRBV24-1,TGTGCCACCAGATCGACTAGCGGGAGCTCCTACAATGAGCAGTTCTTC,CATRSTSGSSYNEQFF
NA,NA,TRBJ2-5,13,TRBV4-1,TGCGCCAGCAGGGACGGGAGCGGTGAGACCCAGTACTTC,CASRDGSGETQYF
NA,NA,TRBJ2-3,15,TRBV5-1,TGCGCCAGCAGCTTGGAGACTCTAAGCACAGATACGCAGTATTTT,CASSLETLSTDTQYF
NA,NA,TRBJ2-7,14,TRBV7-2,TGTGCCAGCAGCTTAGAGGGTCGGGGCTACGAGCAGTACTTC,CASSLEGRGYEQYF
TRBD2,NA,TRBJ2-1,15,TRBV5-4,TGTGCCAGCAGCCCAAGGACTAGCGGGCTGGGGGAGCAGTTCTTC,CASSPRTSGLGEQFF
NA,NA,TRBJ1-1,13,TRBV4-3,TGCGCCAGCAGCCTCTTGGGGGGGGGTGAAGCTTTCTTT,CASSLLGGGEAFF
NA,NA,TRBJ2-2,12,TRBV9,TGTGCCAGTGGAGGGGCCACCGGGGAGCTGTTTTTT,CASGGATGELFF
TRBD2,NA,TRBJ2-1,13,TRBV29-1,TGCAGCACCCGACTAGCGAGATACAATGAGCAGTTCTTC,CSTRLARYNEQFF